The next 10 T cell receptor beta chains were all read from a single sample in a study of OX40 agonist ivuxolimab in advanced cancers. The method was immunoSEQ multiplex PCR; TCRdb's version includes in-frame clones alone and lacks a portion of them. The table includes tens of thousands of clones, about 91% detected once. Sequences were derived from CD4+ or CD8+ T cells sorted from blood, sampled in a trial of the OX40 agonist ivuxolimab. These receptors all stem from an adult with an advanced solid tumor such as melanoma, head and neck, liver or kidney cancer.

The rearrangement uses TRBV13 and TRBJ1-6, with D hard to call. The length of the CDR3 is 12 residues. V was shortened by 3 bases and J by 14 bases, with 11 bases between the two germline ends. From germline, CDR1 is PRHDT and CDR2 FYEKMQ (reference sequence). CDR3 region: CASSFNGGTLHF. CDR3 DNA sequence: TGTGCCAGCAGCTTTAATGGAGGGACCCTCCACTTT.

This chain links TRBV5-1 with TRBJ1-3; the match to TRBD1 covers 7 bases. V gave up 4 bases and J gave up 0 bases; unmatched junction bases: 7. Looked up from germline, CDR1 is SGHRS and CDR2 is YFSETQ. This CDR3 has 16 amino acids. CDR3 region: CASSLGQAFSGNTIYF. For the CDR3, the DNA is TGCGCCAGCAGCCTCGGACAGGCGTTCTCTGGAAACACCATATATTTT.

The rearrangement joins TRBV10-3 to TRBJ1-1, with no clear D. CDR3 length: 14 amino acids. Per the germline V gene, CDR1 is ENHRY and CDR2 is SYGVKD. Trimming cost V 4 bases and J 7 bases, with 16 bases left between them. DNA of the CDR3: TGTGCCATCAGTGTTGGGCAGGAGGCGGTTGAAGCTTTCTTT. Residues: CAISVGQEAVEAFF.

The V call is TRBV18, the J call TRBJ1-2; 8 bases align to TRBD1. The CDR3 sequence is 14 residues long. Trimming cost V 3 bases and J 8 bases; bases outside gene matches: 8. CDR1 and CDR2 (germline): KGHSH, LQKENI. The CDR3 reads CASSPTGQGPGYTF. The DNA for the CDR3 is TGTGCCAGCTCACCCACCGGACAGGGTCCAGGCTACACCTTC.

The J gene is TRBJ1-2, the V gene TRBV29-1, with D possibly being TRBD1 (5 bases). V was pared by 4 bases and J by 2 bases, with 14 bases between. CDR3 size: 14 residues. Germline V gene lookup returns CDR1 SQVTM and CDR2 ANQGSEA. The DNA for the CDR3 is TGCAGCGTTGGGGTGAGGGGCTCAAACTATGGCTACACCTTC. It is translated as CSVGVRGSNYGYTF.

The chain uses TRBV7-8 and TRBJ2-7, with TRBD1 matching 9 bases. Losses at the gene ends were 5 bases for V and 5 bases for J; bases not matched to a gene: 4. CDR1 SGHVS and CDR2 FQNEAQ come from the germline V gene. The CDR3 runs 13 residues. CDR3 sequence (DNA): TGTGCCAGCAGCAAGGACAGGGGAGACGAGCAGTACTTC. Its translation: CASSKDRGDEQYF. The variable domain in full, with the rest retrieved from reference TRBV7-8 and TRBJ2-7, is GAGVSQSPRYKVAKRGQDVALRCDPISGHVSLFWYQQALGQGPEFLTYFQNEAQLDKSGLPSDRFFAERPEGSVSTLKIQRTQQEDSAVYLCASSKDRGDEQYFGPGTRLTVT.

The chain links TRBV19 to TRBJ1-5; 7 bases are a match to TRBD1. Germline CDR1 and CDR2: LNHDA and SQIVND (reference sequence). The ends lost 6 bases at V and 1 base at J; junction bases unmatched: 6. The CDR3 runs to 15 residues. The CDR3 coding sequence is TGTGCCAGTAGGGGAGGGACAGAGAGCAATCAGCCCCAGCATTTT. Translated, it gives CASRGGTESNQPQHF.

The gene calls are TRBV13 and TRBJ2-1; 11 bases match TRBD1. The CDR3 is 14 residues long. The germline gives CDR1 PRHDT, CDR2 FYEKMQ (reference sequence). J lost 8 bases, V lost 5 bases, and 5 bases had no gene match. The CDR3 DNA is TGTGCCAGCAGCCTGGGACAGGGGGGGTATGAGCAGTTCTTC. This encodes CASSLGQGGYEQFF.

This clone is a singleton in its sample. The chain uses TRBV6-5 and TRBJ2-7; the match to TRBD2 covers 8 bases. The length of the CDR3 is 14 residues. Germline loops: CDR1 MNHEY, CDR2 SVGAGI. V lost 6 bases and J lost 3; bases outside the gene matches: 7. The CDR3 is CASSLSGGGYEQYF. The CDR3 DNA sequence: TGTGCCAGCAGCCTCTCGGGGGGGGGCTACGAGCAGTACTTC.

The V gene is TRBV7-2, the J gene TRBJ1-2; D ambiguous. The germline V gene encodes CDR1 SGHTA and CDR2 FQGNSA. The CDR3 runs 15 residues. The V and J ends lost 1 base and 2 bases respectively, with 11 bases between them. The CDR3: CASSLGREANYGYTF. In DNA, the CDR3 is TGTGCCAGCAGCTTAGGACGCGAGGCCAACTATGGCTACACCTTC.